Here is one TCR beta chain with its context. Its antigen is unidentified. The sample belongs to a study of a mutant IDH1 vaccine in newly diagnosed glioma. Study information: Treated patients, 62.5% male and roughly 40% female, averaged approximately 40 years of age. Every participant had undergone radiotherapy, temozolomide, or both before, and most underwent both. General study findings and limits: Changes in top peripheral clonotypes did not appear linked to pseudoprogression.

CDR1 is MNHNS and CDR2 is SASEGT in the germline V gene. The CDR3 spans 14 residues. The trim removed 6 bases at V and 6 bases at J, leaving 10 bases unmatched. The table came from immunoSEQ multiplex PCR; TCRdb's copy has only in-frame clones and leaves some out. The data hold about 98,000 clones, with around nine tenths observed a single time. Specified time point: baseline, week 1 (first vaccination visit). Treatment noted: pre-vaccination baseline after standard-of-care therapy. This sequence originates from a woman aged 45-59 years with glioma. Sample: PBMCs, taken from a glioma patient treated with radiotherapy, temozolomide or both. The V call is TRBV6-1, the J call TRBJ2-7, with 8 bases identical to TRBD1. The CDR3 sequence: CASSDRDRRGEQYF. For the CDR3, the DNA is TGTGCCAGCAGCGACAGGGACAGGAGGGGCGAGCAGTACTTC.